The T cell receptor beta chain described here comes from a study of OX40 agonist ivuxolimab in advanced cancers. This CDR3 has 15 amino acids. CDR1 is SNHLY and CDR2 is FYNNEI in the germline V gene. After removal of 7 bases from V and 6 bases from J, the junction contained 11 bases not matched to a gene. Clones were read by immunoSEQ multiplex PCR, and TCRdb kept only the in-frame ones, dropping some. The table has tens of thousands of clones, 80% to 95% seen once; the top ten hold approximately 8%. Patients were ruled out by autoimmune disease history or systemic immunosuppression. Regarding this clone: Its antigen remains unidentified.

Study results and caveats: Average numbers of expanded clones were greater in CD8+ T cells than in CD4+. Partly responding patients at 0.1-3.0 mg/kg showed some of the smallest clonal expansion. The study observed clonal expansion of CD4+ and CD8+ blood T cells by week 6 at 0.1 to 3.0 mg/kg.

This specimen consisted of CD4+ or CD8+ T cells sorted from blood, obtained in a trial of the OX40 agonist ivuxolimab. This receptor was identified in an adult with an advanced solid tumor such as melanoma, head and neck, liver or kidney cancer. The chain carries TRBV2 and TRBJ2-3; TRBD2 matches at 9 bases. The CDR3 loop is CASTSWAGGPDTQYF. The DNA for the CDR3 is TGTGCCAGCACCTCCTGGGCGGGGGGGCCGGATACGCAGTATTTT.